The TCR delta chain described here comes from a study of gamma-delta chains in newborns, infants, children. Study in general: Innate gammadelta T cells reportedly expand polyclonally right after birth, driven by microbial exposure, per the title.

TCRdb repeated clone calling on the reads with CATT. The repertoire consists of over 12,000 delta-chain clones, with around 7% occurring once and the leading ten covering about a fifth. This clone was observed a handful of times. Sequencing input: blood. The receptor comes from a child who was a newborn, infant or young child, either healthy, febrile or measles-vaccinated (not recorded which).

CDR3 sequence reads: CACDPAWGIRNWDTRQMFF. The DNA of the CDR3 is TGTGCCTGTGACCCTGCCTGGGGGATAAGAAACTGGGACACCCGACAGATGTTTTTC. The chain recombines TRDV2 with TRDJ3, with TRDD3 identical over 10 bases. CDR1 and CDR2 (germline): GEAIGNYY, EKD. This CDR3 spans 19 amino acids. The ends lost 3 bases at V and 3 bases at J; junction bases unmatched: 10.